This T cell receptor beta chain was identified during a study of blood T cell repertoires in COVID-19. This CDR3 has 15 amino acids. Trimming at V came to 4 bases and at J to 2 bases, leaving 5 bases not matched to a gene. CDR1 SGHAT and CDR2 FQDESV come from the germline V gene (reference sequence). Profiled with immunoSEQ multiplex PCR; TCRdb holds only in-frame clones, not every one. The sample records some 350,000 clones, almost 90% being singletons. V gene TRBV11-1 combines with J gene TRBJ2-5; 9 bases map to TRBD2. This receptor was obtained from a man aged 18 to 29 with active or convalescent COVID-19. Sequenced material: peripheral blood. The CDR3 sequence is CASSYRLAVQETQYF. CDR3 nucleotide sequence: TGTGCCAGCAGCTACCGACTAGCGGTACAAGAGACCCAGTACTTC.